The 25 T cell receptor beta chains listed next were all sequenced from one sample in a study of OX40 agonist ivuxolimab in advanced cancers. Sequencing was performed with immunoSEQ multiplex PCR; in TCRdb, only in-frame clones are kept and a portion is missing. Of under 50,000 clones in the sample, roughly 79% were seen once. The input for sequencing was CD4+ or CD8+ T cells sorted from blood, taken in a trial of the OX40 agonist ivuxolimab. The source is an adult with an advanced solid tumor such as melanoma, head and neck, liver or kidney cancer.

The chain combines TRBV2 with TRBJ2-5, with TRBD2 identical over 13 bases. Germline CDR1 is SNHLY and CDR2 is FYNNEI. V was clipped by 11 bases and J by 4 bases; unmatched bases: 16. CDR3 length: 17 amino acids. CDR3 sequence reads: CASRRGLAGSLSETQYF. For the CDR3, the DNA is TGTGCCTCCCGGAGGGGACTAGCGGGATCCCTTTCAGAGACCCAGTACTTC.

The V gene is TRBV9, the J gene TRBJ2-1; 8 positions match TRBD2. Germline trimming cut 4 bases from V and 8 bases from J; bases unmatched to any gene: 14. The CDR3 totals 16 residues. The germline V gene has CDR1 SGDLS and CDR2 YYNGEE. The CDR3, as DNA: TGTGCCAGCAGCCTAAGAGTGGCGGGAGGTTCGGATGAGCAGTTCTTC. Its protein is CASSLRVAGGSDEQFF.

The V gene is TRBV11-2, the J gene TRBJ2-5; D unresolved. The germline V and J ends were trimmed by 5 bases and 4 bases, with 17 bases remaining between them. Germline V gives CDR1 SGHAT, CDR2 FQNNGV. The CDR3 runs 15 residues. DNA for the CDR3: TGTGCCAGCAGCCCCGAGCTGGGCCCCAGAGAGACCCAGTACTTC. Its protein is CASSPELGPRETQYF.

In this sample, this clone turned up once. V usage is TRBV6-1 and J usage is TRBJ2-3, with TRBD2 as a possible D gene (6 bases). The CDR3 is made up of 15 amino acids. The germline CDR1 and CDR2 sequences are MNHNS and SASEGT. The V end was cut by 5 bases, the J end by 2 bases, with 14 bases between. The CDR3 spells CASSRAGAFTDTQYF. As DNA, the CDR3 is TGTGCCAGCAGTCGAGCGGGCGCCTTCACAGATACGCAGTATTTT.

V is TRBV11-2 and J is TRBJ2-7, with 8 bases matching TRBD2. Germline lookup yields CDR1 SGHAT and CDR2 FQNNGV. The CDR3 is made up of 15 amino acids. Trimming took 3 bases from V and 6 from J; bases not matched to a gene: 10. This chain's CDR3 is CASSFAGGLSGEQYF. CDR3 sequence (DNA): TGTGCCAGCAGCTTTGCGGGAGGCCTTTCGGGCGAGCAGTACTTC.

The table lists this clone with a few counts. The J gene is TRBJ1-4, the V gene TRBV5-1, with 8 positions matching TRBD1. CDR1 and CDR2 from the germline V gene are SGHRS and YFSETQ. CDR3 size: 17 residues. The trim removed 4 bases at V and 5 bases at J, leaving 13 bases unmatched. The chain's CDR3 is CASSTRSQGANNEKLFF. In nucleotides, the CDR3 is TGCGCCAGCAGCACCCGTTCCCAGGGGGCGAACAATGAAAAACTGTTTTTT.

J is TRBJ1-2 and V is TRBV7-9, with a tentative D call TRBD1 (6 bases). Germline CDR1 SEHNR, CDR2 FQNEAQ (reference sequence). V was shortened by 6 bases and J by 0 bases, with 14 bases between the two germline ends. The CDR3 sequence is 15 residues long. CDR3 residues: CASRPTGKANYGYTF. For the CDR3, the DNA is TGTGCCAGCAGACCAACAGGGAAAGCTAACTATGGCTACACCTTC.

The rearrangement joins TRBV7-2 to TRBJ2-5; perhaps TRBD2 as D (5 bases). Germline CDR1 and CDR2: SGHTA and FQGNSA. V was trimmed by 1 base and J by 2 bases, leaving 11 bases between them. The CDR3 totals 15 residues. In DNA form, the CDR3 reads TGTGCCAGCAGCTTAGGGGCTAGCCTACAAGAGACCCAGTACTTC. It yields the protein CASSLGASLQETQYF.

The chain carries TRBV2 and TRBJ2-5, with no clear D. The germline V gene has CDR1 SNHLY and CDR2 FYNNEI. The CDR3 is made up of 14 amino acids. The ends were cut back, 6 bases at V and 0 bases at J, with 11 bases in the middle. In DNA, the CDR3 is TGTGCCAGCAGCTCGAGGTTTAACCAAGAGACCCAGTACTTC. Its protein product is CASSSRFNQETQYF.

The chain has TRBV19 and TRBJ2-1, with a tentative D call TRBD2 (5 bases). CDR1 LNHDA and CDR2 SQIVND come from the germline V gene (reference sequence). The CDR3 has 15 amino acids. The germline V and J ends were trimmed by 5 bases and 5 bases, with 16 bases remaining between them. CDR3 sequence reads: CASSLGEMGHNEQFF. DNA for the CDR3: TGTGCCAGTAGTCTTGGGGAGATGGGCCACAATGAGCAGTTCTTC. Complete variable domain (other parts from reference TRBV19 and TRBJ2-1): DGGITQSPKYLFRKEGQNVTLSCEQNLNHDAMYWYRQDPGQGLRLIYYSQIVNDFQKGDIAEGYSVSREKKESFPLTVTSAQKNPTAFYLCASSLGEMGHNEQFFGPGTRLTVL.

The CDR3 here is CASSAGAYNEQFF. The CDR3 DNA follows: TGTGCCAGCAGTGCGGGGGCATACAATGAGCAGTTCTTC. J is TRBJ2-1 and V is TRBV6-4; D is possibly TRBD1 or TRBD2 (6 bases each). This CDR3 comprises 13 residues. Germline CDR1 is MRHNA and CDR2 is SNTAGT. The V and J ends lost 4 bases and 4 bases respectively, with 8 bases between them.

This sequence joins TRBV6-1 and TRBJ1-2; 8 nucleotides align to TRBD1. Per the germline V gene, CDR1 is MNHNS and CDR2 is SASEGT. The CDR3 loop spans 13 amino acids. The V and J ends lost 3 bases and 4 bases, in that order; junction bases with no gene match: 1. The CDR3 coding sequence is TGTGCCAGCAGTGACAGGGGGCCCTATGGCTACACCTTC. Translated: CASSDRGPYGYTF.

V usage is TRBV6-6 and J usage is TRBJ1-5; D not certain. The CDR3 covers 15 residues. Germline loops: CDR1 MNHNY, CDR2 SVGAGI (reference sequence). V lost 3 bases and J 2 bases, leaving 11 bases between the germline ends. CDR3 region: CASSYSRPGNQPQHF. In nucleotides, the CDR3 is TGTGCCAGCAGTTATTCTCGGCCAGGCAATCAGCCCCAGCATTTT.

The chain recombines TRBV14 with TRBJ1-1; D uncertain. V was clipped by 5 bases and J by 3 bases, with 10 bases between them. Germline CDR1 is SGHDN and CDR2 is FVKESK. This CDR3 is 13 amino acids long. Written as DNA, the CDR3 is TGTGCCAGCAGCAGAGAGGAACACACTGAAGCTTTCTTT. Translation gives CASSREEHTEAFF. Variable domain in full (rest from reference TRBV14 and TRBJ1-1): EAGVTQFPSHSVIEKGQTVTLRCDPISGHDNLYWYRRVMGKEIKFLLHFVKESKQDESGMPNNRFLAERTGGTYSTLKVQPAELEDSGVYFCASSREEHTEAFFGQGTRLTVV.

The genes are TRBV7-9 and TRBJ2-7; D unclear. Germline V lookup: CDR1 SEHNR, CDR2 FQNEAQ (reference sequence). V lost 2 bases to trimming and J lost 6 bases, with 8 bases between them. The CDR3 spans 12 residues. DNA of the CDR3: TGTGCCAGCAGCTTAATCAATCGCGAGCAGTACTTC. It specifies CASSLINREQYF.

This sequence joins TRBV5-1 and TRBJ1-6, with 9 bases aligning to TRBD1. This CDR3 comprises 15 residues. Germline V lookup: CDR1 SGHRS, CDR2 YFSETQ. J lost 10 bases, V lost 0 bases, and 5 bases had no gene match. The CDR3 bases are TGCGCCAGCAGCTTGGCCTGGACAGGGGTGTCACCCCTCCACTTT. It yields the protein CASSLAWTGVSPLHF.

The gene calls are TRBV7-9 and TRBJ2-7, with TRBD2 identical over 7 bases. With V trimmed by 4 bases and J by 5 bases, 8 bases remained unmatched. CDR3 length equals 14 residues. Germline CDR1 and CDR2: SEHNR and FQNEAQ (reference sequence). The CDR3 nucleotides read TGTGCCAGCAGCTCTAATACGGGAGGCGACGAGCAGTACTTC. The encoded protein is CASSSNTGGDEQYF.

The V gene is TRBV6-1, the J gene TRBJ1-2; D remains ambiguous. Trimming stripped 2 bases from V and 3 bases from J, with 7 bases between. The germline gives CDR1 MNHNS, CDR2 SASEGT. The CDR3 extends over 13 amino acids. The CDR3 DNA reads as TGTGCCAGCAGTGAATCGCCTGACTATGGCTACACCTTC. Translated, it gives CASSESPDYGYTF.

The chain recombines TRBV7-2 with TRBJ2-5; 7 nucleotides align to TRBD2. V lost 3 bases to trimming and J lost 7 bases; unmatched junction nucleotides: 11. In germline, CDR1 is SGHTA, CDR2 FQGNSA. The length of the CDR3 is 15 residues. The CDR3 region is CASSFLSGDSGTQYF. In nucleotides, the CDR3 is TGTGCCAGCAGCTTCCTCAGCGGGGATTCGGGGACCCAGTACTTC.

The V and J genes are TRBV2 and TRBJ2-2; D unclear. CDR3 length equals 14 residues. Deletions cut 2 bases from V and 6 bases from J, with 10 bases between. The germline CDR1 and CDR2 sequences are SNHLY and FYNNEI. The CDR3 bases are TGTGCCAGCAGTGAAAGGTCTGGGTCCGGGGAGCTGTTTTTT. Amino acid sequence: CASSERSGSGELFF. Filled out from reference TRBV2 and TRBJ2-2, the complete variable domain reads EPEVTQTPSHQVTQMGQEVILRCVPISNHLYFYWYRQILGQKVEFLVSFYNNEISEKSEIFDDQFSVERPDGSNFTLKIRSTKLEDSAMYFCASSERSGSGELFFGEGSRLTVL.

CDR3 coding DNA: TGCAGCGCCCGGGGAACTGAAGCTTTCTTT. The encoded protein is CSARGTEAFF. The V and J genes are TRBV29-1 and TRBJ1-1; D is undetermined. CDR3 size: 10 residues. Trimming shortened V by 7 bases and J by 5 bases, and 8 bases separated the two germline ends. Germline CDR1 and CDR2: SQVTM and ANQGSEA.

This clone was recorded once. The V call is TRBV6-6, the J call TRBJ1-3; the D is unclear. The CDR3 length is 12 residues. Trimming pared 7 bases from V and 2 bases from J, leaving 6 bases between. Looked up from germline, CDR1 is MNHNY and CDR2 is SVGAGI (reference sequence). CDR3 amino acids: CASTETGNTIYF. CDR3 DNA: TGTGCCAGCACAGAAACTGGAAACACCATATATTTT.

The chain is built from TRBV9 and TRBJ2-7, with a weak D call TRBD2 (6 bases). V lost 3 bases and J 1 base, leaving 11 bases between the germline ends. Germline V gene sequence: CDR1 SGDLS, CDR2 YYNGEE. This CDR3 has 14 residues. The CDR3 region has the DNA TGTGCCAGCAGCGGGGAGGACGTGTCCTACGAGCAGTACTTC. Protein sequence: CASSGEDVSYEQYF.

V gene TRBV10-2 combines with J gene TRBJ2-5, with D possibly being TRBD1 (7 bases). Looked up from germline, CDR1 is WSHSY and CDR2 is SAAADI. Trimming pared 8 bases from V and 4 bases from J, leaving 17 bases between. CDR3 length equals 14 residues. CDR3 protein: CASSGAGGGETQYF. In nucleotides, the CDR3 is TGCGCCAGCTCAGGTGCAGGGGGAGGAGAGACCCAGTACTTC.

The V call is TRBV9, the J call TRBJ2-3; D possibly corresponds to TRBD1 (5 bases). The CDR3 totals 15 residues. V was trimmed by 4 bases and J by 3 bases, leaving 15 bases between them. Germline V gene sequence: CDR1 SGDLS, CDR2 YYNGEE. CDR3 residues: CASSPNGQETDTQYF. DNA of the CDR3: TGTGCCAGCAGCCCCAACGGACAAGAGACAGATACGCAGTATTTT.